Presented here are 4 T cell receptor beta chains from one specimen sequenced in a study of blood T cell repertoires in COVID-19. Data came from immunoSEQ multiplex PCR; TCRdb stores just in-frame clones and leaves some out. The sample contains about 80,000 clones, roughly four fifths of which appear only once. What was sequenced was peripheral blood. The receptors stem from a man between 65 and 85 years old with active or convalescent COVID-19.

The J gene is TRBJ1-1, the V gene TRBV28; D might be TRBD1 (5 bases). Germline assignment: CDR1 MDHEN and CDR2 SYDVKM. The CDR3 is 12 residues long. V was pared by 6 bases and J by 3 bases, with 8 bases between. As DNA, the CDR3 is TGTGCCAGCAGGACAGCCCACACTGAAGCTTTCTTT. It specifies CASRTAHTEAFF.

The CDR3 coding sequence is TGCAGCGTTGCGGACACTGAAGCTTTCTTT. Translation gives CSVADTEAFF. The V gene is TRBV29-1, the J gene TRBJ1-1; no reliable D call. The germline V gene has CDR1 SQVTM and CDR2 ANQGSEA. The CDR3 spans 10 residues. Trimming left V 4 bases short and J 3 bases short, with 3 bases between.

J is TRBJ2-4 and V is TRBV10-3; 9 nucleotides agree with TRBD2. Germline CDR1 is ENHRY and CDR2 is SYGVKD. V lost 3 bases, J lost 6 bases, and 3 bases stayed unmatched. CDR3 length equals 14 residues. CDR3 coding DNA: TGTGCCATCAGTGAATATAGCGGGGGAAACATTCAGTACTTC. As protein: CAISEYSGGNIQYF.

This clone has just a few counts. The rearrangement links TRBV2 to TRBJ1-1; 7 bases fit TRBD1. The germline gives CDR1 SNHLY, CDR2 FYNNEI. With V trimmed by 10 bases and J by 1 base, 6 bases remained unmatched. This CDR3 has 13 amino acids. The CDR3 region has the DNA TGTGCCATCGGGGACAGACCGAACACTGAAGCTTTCTTT. This translates into CAIGDRPNTEAFF.